The 5 T cell receptor beta chains presented below share a single source sample, sequenced in a study of CXCR3-negative and CXCR3-positive naive CD8 T cells. Preparation of TRB cDNA libraries relied on 5' RACE carrying UMI labels. TCRdb re-called the 5' RACE reads; one entry per CDR3 protein, DNA not given. The sample table sets out fewer than 50,000 distinct CDR3 sequences. The specimen was naive CXCR3- CD8+ T cells from blood. Subset described: CD45RO-CCR7+CD27+CD95- naive CD8+ T cells lacking CXCR3 (TNR3-). The receptor set was obtained from a human donor in good health. Some clones in this sample may be carry-over from other donors' samples.

The chain has TRBV12-3 or TRBV12-4 and TRBJ2-1. This CDR3 contains 14 residues. CDR3 sequence: CASSLRLAGNEQFF.

The chain combines TRBV6-4 with TRBJ2-2. From germline, CDR1 is MRHNA and CDR2 SNTAGT. The CDR3 is made up of 13 amino acids. CDR3 protein: CASSDTNTGELFF.

The CDR3: CASRNREGYTF. This chain links TRBV27 with TRBJ1-2; no DNA is available, so the TRBD1 call from TCRdb remains unchecked. CDR3 length: 11 residues. The germline CDR1 and CDR2 sequences are MNHEY and SMNVEV (reference sequence).

The chain joins TRBV15 to TRBJ2-7; the TRBD2 assignment by TCRdb is unverifiable without DNA. The CDR3 covers 16 residues. Germline CDR1 is LNHNV and CDR2 is YYDKDF (reference sequence). This chain's CDR3 is CATSRDKAGSWYEQYF.

The CDR3 reads CSVEAVLPDTQYF. The V gene is TRBV29-1, the J gene TRBJ2-3. Germline V CDR1 and CDR2: SQVTM, ANQGSEA. CDR3 length equals 13 residues.